Presented here are 20 T cell receptor beta chains from one specimen sequenced in a study of blood T cells in healthy people across ages. PCR was performed a second time for about 6 to 12 cycles using a sample-barcoded 5' primer and a J-beta primer mix. TCRdb itself ran the 5' RACE reads through MiXCR, one entry per CDR3 protein. Of fewer than 700,000 distinct CDR3 sequences detected, around half appear once; the ten largest clones hold roughly 24%. Material for sequencing was blood. The receptors shown here come from an older man in good health.

The chain is built from TRBV28 and TRBJ2-7; D gene uncertain. The CDR3 is 15 amino acids. Germline assignment: CDR1 MDHEN and CDR2 SYDVKM. Deletions cut 4 bases from V and 3 bases from J, with 16 bases between. CDR3 region: CASSSTTGTHYEQYF. CDR3 in DNA: TGTGCCAGCAGTTCTACGACCGGAACCCACTACGAGCAGTACTTC.

This clonotype was detected ten times or more. The chain combines TRBV6-6 with TRBJ1-2; D is ambiguous. CDR1 is MNHNY, CDR2 SVGAGI, per germline (reference sequence). Deletions cut 2 bases from V and 6 bases from J, with 10 bases between. The CDR3 consists of 13 residues. As DNA, the CDR3 is TGTGCCAGCAGTTACGGAGAGGTGGATGGCTACACCTTC. This gives the protein CASSYGEVDGYTF.

The chain couples TRBV20-1 to TRBJ2-7; maybe TRBD2 (6 bases). V lost 6 bases and J 6 bases, leaving 18 bases between the germline ends. Germline V gene lookup returns CDR1 DFQATT and CDR2 SNEGSKA (reference sequence). This CDR3 spans 13 amino acids. The CDR3 spells CSANGRTPLEQYF. As DNA, the CDR3 is TGCAGTGCCAATGGGAGGACACCCCTCGAGCAGTACTTC.

This chain connects TRBV27 to TRBJ2-1, with a weak D call TRBD2 (6 bases). Trimming stripped 2 bases from V and 8 bases from J, with 10 bases between. Germline CDR1 and CDR2: MNHEY and SMNVEV (reference sequence). This CDR3 has 13 residues. The CDR3 bases are TGTGCCAGCAGTTTAGGGGGGTACGATGAGCAGTTCTTC. It codes for CASSLGGYDEQFF.

The chain carries TRBV27 and TRBJ2-7, with TRBD2 matching 13 bases. This CDR3 region has 17 residues. Germline V gives CDR1 MNHEY, CDR2 SMNVEV (reference sequence). Germline trimming cut 4 bases from V and 4 bases from J; bases unmatched to any gene: 10. The CDR3 nucleotides read TGTGCCAGCAGTTCGCGGCGGACTAGCGGGAGAGTATACGAGCAGTACTTC. This sequence encodes CASSSRRTSGRVYEQYF.

The CDR3 bases are TGTGCCAGCAGCAAAGGGGGCATGAATGAAAAACTGTTTTTT. This translates into CASSKGGMNEKLFF. This chain links TRBV7-2 with TRBJ1-4; 7 bases map to TRBD1. The germline gives CDR1 SGHTA, CDR2 FQGNSA. Trimming at V came to 5 bases and at J to 5 bases, leaving 5 bases not matched to a gene. CDR3 length: 14 amino acids. Combining the CDR3 with reference TRBV7-2 and TRBJ1-4 gives the whole variable domain GAGVSQSPSNKVTEKGKDVELRCDPISGHTALYWYRQSLGQGLEFLIYFQGNSAPDKSGLPSDRFSAERTGGSVSTLTIQRTQQEDSAVYLCASSKGGMNEKLFFGSGTQLSVL.

A single count supports this clonotype. The chain combines TRBV20-1 with TRBJ1-3; weak D call: TRBD1 (6 bases). The length of the CDR3 is 15 residues. Trimming removed 6 bases from V and 0 bases from J, with 15 bases in between. CDR1 and CDR2 from the germline V gene are DFQATT and SNEGSKA (reference sequence). CDR3 residues: CSASPGQTSGNTIYF. In DNA, the CDR3 is TGCAGTGCCTCACCGGGACAAACCTCTGGAAACACCATATATTTT.

A remark on this clonotype: A read error is possible here, since a much larger clone lies one base away. This sequence joins TRBV6-5 and TRBJ1-2; 10 nucleotides agree with TRBD1. Per the germline V gene, CDR1 is MNHEY and CDR2 is SVGAGI. The CDR3 length is 15 residues. The V segment lost 2 bases and the J segment 8 bases; nucleotides outside the gene matches: 8. The CDR3 sequence: CASSYGGGQGSGYTF. The CDR3 DNA reads TGTGCCAGCAGTTACGGTGGGGGACAGGGGTCAGGCTACACCTTC.

This clonotype was seen more than once but under ten times. The V and J genes are TRBV27 and TRBJ2-7; D could derive from TRBD1 or TRBD2 (5 bases each). CDR1 and CDR2 from the germline V gene are MNHEY and SMNVEV (reference sequence). V was clipped by 9 bases and J by 7 bases, with 22 bases between them. CDR3 size: 14 residues. CDR3 DNA: TGTGCCAGTAATAAGGGACGGACGTACAATGAGCAGTACTTC. Translating it yields CASNKGRTYNEQYF.

The chain employs TRBV25-1 and TRBJ2-1; 9 positions agree with TRBD2. V shed 4 bases, J shed 3 bases, and the junction held 7 bases outside the gene matches. In germline, CDR1 is MGHDK, CDR2 SYGVNS. CDR3 length: 16 amino acids. This CDR3 is CASSVAGGPYYNEQFF. The DNA of the CDR3 is TGTGCCAGCAGTGTGGCGGGGGGGCCTTACTACAATGAGCAGTTCTTC.

The gene calls are TRBV29-1 and TRBJ2-5; no clear D. V was cut by 0 bases and J by 5 bases, with 7 bases left in between. In germline, CDR1 is SQVTM, CDR2 ANQGSEA. The CDR3 spans 12 residues. CDR3: CSVEDNGETQYF. The CDR3 DNA is TGCAGCGTTGAAGATAACGGGGAGACCCAGTACTTC.

The CDR3 sequence: CSAREWQGEQYF. The CDR3 region has the DNA TGCAGTGCTAGAGAGTGGCAAGGCGAGCAGTACTTC. This rearrangement joins TRBV20-1 to TRBJ2-7; no reliable D call. Trimming pared 0 bases from V and 6 bases from J, leaving 9 bases between. Germline V gene sequence: CDR1 DFQATT, CDR2 SNEGSKA (reference sequence). The CDR3 totals 12 residues.

The CDR3, as DNA: TGCGCCAGCAGTGAGCCAGGGATCCACGAGCAGTACTTC. Protein: CASSEPGIHEQYF. This rearrangement joins TRBV10-1 to TRBJ2-7; D may be TRBD1 (5 bases). The V gene lost 2 bases and the J gene lost 5 bases, with 10 bases spanning the gap. CDR1 is WNHNN, CDR2 SYGVQD, per germline (reference sequence). This CDR3 has 13 amino acids.

This clonotype has a count of ten or more. The chain recombines TRBV6-6 with TRBJ2-7; D unresolved. Looked up from germline, CDR1 is MNHNY and CDR2 is SVGAGI (reference sequence). Trimming shortened V by 7 bases and J by 4 bases, and 26 bases separated the two germline ends. There are 17 residues in the CDR3. The CDR3 nucleotides read TGTGCCAGCACCGGGTCTTCGGTATTAGATCTGTATTACGAGCAGTACTTC. This translates into CASTGSSVLDLYYEQYF.

This clonotype was found many times. The CDR3, as DNA: TGCAGTGCTAGCCTCGGATACGAGCAGTACTTC. It translates to CSASLGYEQYF. J is TRBJ2-7 and V is TRBV20-1; D unclear. V lost 3 bases, J lost 4 bases, and 7 bases lay in between. Germline CDR1 DFQATT, CDR2 SNEGSKA (reference sequence). The CDR3 has 11 residues.

The genes are TRBV6-5 and TRBJ1-1; D unresolved. The CDR3 loop spans 14 amino acids. Trimming cost V 5 bases and J 3 bases, with 13 bases left between them. Germline V gene data show CDR1 as MNHEY and CDR2 as SVGAGI. The CDR3 region has the DNA TGTGCCAGCAGTGATGGACGGTGGGACACTGAAGCTTTCTTT. It yields the protein CASSDGRWDTEAFF.

The rearrangement uses TRBV4-1 and TRBJ2-5, with a possible D match to TRBD1 (5 bases). V was clipped by 1 base and J by 0 bases, with 6 bases between them. CDR3 length equals 14 residues. CDR1 MGHRA and CDR2 YSYEKL come from the germline V gene. This CDR3 is CASSQAGNQETQYF. CDR3 DNA sequence: TGCGCCAGCAGCCAAGCAGGGAACCAAGAGACCCAGTACTTC.

The sample holds a few counts of this clonotype. The gene calls are TRBV5-1 and TRBJ1-1, with D unclear. Trimming removed 2 bases from V and 6 bases from J, with 14 bases in between. The CDR3 contains 14 residues. Germline V CDR1 and CDR2: SGHRS, YFSETQ. The DNA of the CDR3 is TGCGCCAGCAGCTTAGGGTTAGCGATCGCTGAAGCTTTCTTT. Its protein product is CASSLGLAIAEAFF.

Only a few counts were recorded for this clonotype. The rearrangement uses TRBV6-6 and TRBJ1-6, with D perhaps matching TRBD1 (5 bases). The CDR3 sequence is 14 residues long. Germline CDR1 and CDR2: MNHNY and SVGAGI (reference sequence). V lost 0 bases and J lost 7, with 7 bases in between. Here the CDR3 reads CASSYSRENSPLHF. CDR3 in DNA: TGTGCCAGCAGTTACTCCAGGGAAAATTCACCCCTCCACTTT.

The rearrangement uses TRBV7-9 and TRBJ1-1, with TRBD1 matching 7 bases. This CDR3 is 14 amino acids long. Germline assignment: CDR1 SEHNR and CDR2 FQNEAQ (reference sequence). The V gene end was trimmed by 4 bases and the J gene end by 7 bases; junction bases not matched to a gene: 9. CDR3: CASSSQGQTREAFF. The CDR3 nucleotides read TGTGCCAGCAGCTCACAGGGACAGACACGTGAAGCTTTCTTT.